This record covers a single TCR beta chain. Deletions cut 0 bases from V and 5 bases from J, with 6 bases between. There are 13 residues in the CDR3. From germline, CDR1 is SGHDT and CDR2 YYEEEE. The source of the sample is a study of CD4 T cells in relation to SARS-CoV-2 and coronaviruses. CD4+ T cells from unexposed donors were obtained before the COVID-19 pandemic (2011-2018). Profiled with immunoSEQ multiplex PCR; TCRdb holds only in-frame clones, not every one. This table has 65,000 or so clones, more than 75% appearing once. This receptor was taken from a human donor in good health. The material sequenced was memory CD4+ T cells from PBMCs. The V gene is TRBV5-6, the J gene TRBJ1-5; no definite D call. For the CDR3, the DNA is TGTGCCAGCAGCTTGGGTAAGGATCAGCCCCAGCATTTT. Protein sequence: CASSLGKDQPQHF. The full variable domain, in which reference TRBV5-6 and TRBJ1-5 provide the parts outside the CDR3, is DAGVTQSPTHLIKTRGQQVTLRCSPKSGHDTVSWYQQALGQGPQFIFQYYEEEERQRGNFPDRFSGHQFPNYSSELNVNALLLGDSALYLCASSLGKDQPQHFGDGTRLSIL.